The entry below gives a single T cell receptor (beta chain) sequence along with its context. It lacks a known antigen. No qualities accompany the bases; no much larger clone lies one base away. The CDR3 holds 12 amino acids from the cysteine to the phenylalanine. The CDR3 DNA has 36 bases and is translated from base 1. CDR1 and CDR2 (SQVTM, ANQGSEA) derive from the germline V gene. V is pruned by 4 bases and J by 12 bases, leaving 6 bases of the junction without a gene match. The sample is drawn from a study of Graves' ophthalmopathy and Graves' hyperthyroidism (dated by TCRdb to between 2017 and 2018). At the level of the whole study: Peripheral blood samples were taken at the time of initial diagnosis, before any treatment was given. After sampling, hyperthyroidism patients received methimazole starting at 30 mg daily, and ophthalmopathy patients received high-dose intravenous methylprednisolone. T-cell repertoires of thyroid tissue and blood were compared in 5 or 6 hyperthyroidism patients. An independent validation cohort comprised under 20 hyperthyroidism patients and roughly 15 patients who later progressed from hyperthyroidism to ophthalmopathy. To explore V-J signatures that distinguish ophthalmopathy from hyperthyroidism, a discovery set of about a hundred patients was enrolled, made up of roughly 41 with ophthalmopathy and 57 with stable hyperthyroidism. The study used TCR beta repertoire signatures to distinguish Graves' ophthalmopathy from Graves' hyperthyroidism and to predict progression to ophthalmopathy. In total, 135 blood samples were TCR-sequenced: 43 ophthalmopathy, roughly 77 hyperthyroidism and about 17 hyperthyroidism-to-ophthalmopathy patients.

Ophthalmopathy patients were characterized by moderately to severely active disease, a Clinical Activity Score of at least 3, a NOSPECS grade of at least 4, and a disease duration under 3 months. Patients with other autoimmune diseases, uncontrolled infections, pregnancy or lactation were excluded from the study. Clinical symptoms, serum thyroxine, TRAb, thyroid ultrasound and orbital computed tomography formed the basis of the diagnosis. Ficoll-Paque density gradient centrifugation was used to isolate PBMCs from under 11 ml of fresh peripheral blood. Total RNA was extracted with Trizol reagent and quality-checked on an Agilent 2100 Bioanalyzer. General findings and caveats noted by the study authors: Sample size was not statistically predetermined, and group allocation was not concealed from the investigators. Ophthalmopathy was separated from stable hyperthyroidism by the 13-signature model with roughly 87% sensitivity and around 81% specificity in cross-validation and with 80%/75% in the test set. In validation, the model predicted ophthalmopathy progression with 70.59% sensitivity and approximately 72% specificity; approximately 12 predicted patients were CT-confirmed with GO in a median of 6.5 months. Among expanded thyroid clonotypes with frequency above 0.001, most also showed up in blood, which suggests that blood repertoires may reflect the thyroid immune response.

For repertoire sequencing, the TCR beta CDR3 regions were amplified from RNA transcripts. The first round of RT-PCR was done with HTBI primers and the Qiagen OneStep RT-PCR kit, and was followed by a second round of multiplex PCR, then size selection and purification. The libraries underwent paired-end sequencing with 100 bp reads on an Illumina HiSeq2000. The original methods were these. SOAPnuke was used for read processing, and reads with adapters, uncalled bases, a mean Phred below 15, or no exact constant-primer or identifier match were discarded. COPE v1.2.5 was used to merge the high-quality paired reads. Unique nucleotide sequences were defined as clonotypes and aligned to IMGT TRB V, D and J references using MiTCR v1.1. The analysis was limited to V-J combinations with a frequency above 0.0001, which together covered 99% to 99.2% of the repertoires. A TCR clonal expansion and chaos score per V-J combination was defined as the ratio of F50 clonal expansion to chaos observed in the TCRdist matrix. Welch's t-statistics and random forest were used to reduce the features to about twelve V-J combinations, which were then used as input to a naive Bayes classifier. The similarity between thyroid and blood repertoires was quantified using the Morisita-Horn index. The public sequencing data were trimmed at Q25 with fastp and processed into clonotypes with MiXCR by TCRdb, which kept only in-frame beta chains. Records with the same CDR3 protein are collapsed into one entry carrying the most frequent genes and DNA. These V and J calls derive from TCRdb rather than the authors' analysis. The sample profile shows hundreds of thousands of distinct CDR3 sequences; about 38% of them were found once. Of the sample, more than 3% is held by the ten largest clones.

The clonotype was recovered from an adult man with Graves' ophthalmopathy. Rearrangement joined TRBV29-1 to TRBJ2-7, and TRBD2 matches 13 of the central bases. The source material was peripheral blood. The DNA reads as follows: TGCAGCGTTGGGACTAGCGGGAGTACATGGTACTTC. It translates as CSVGTSGSTWYF.